The rows below give T cell receptor beta chains drawn from one sample of a study of cytomegalovirus exposure and HLA in healthy donors. Libraries were prepared by immunoSEQ multiplex PCR; TCRdb keeps only in-frame clonotypes and omits some of them. The data contain about 110,000 clones, around 80% of them singletons. The sequenced sample was PBMCs. The receptors come from a man aged 25 to 45 in good health and CMV-seropositive. Both conserved end residues are part of each CDR3. D genes are given only for firm matches. Rows give clone size only sometimes, using once, few, many, or a class for an expanded clone.

v_gene	d_gene	j_gene	abundance	CDR3aa	CDR3nt
TRBV28	TRBD1	TRBJ1-2	NA	CASSLDRGLRGYTF	TGTGCCAGCAGTTTGGACAGGGGGCTCCGTGGCTACACCTTC
TRBV30	NA	TRBJ2-5	NA	CAWRPTGSQETQYF	TGTGCCTGGAGGCCGACGGGGAGTCAAGAGACCCAGTACTTC
TRBV13	NA	TRBJ1-3	NA	CASSLGGGRGNTIYF	TGTGCCAGCAGCTTAGGGGGGGGGCGCGGAAACACCATATATTTT
TRBV4-2	NA	TRBJ1-1	once	CASSPQMNTEAFF	TGTGCCAGCAGCCCACAGATGAACACTGAAGCTTTCTTT
TRBV7-9	TRBD1	TRBJ2-3	NA	CASSPQGVPDTQYF	TGTGCCAGCAGCCCCCAGGGGGTCCCAGATACGCAGTATTTT
TRBV2	TRBD1	TRBJ2-7	NA	CASMDRREQYF	TGTGCCAGCATGGACAGGCGCGAGCAGTACTTC
TRBV6-1	TRBD2	TRBJ2-5	NA	CAPKVGLAGKETQYF	TGTGCCCCCAAGGTAGGACTAGCGGGAAAAGAGACCCAGTACTTC
TRBV29-1	NA	TRBJ2-2	NA	CSVVGGPTGELFF	TGCAGCGTGGTGGGGGGACCAACCGGGGAGCTGTTTTTT
TRBV9	NA	TRBJ1-2	once	CASSVEGINDGYTF	TGTGCCAGCAGCGTAGAGGGGATTAATGATGGCTACACCTTC
TRBV21-1	NA	TRBJ2-7	NA	CASSKMPPEQGWSYEQYF	TGTGCCAGCAGCAAAATGCCGCCAGAGCAGGGTTGGTCCTACGAGCAGTACTTC
TRBV7-6	TRBD1	TRBJ2-5	NA	CASSIGQGRETQYF	TGTGCCAGCAGCATTGGACAGGGGAGAGAGACCCAGTACTTC
TRBV29-1	NA	TRBJ1-2	NA	CSVASTGFYGYTF	TGCAGCGTTGCCTCCACAGGCTTCTATGGCTACACCTTC
TRBV5-1	NA	TRBJ1-4	NA	CASSLASGKGREKLFF	TGCGCCAGCAGCTTGGCCTCCGGGAAAGGGAGAGAAAAACTGTTTTTT